These 27 T cell receptor beta chains were sequenced from one sample in a study of CD8+ T cells in alopecia areata. Reverse transcribed after extraction, RNA yielded cDNA as the sequencing template. Assay: immunoSEQ multiplex PCR; the TCRdb copy retains only in-frame clones and omits some. The profile shows tens of thousands of clones, 45% to 60% of them singletons. The sample consisted of NKG2D-high CD8+ T cells sorted from blood. The receptors were sampled from a human donor with alopecia areata.

The table lists this clone with a few counts. CDR3 sequence reads: CASSREPSPTDTQYF. CDR3 nucleotide sequence: TGTGCCAGCAGCCGTGAACCGAGCCCCACAGATACGCAGTATTTT. V and J are TRBV11-2 and TRBJ2-3; no reliable D call. V shed 5 bases and J shed 2 bases, with 14 bases lying between them. From germline, CDR1 is SGHAT and CDR2 FQNNGV. The CDR3 consists of 15 residues.

The chain joins TRBV5-1 to TRBJ2-1; unclear D gene. V shed 4 bases and J shed 8 bases, with 10 bases lying between them. The length of the CDR3 is 12 residues. CDR1 is SGHRS, CDR2 YFSETQ, per germline. CDR3 nucleotides: TGCGCCAGCAGCCGAGGAGTTGATGAGCAGTTCTTC. Translating it yields CASSRGVDEQFF.

There are a few counts of this clone. The V call is TRBV4-1, the J call TRBJ2-7; 9 bases match TRBD1. Unmatched junction bases numbered 5, after V lost 6 bases and J lost 2 bases. Germline CDR1 MGHRA, CDR2 YSYEKL. This CDR3 is built from 14 residues. CDR3 coding DNA: TGCGCCAGCAGACCGGGACAGGGTACCTACGAGCAGTACTTC. It codes for CASRPGQGTYEQYF.

The chain joins TRBV6-5 to TRBJ2-3; TRBD1 is a possible D gene (6 bases). CDR3 size: 14 residues. V gave up 8 bases and J gave up 4 bases, with 16 bases separating them. Germline V lookup: CDR1 MNHEY, CDR2 SVGAGI. CDR3 loop: CASHYEGEADTQYF. The CDR3 nucleotides are TGTGCCAGCCACTATGAGGGGGAAGCAGATACGCAGTATTTT.

The V gene is TRBV6-1, the J gene TRBJ2-3; D perhaps matches TRBD1 (6 bases). V shed 6 bases and J shed 5 bases, with 9 bases lying between them. CDR1 is MNHNS, CDR2 SASEGT, per germline. This CDR3 region has 12 residues. The DNA of the CDR3 is TGTGCCAGCAGGGAGACAGGAGATACGCAGTATTTT. It yields the protein CASRETGDTQYF.

The table lists this clone with a few counts. The chain recombines TRBV29-1 with TRBJ2-3, with 9 positions matching TRBD1. Germline V gene sequence: CDR1 SQVTM, CDR2 ANQGSEA. Trimming removed 6 bases from V and 6 bases from J; junction bases left unmatched: 10. The CDR3 consists of 14 residues. CDR3 in DNA: TGCAGCGTAGCCGGGACAGGGTATTTCGATACGCAGTATTTT. Protein product: CSVAGTGYFDTQYF.

This clone has only a few counts. The chain recombines TRBV7-9 with TRBJ2-1; 8 positions match TRBD2. V gave up 2 bases and J gave up 2 bases; unmatched junction bases: 5. The CDR3 has 16 residues. Germline V gene sequence: CDR1 SEHNR, CDR2 FQNEAQ (reference sequence). This chain's CDR3 is CASSLNGRAPYNEQFF. The CDR3 nucleotides are TGTGCCAGCAGCTTAAACGGGAGGGCCCCCTACAATGAGCAGTTCTTC.

The rearrangement links TRBV15 to TRBJ1-4; D remains unclear. Trimming removed 3 bases from V and 0 bases from J, with 5 bases in between. Germline CDR1 and CDR2: LNHNV and YYDKDF (reference sequence). The CDR3 contains 14 residues. The CDR3 is CATSSLATNEKLFF. The CDR3 coding sequence is TGTGCCACCAGCAGCCTTGCAACTAATGAAAAACTGTTTTTT. Full variable domain (outside the CDR3, taken from reference TRBV15 and TRBJ1-4): DAMVIQNPRYQVTQFGKPVTLSCSQTLNHNVMYWYQQKSSQAPKLLFHYYDKDFNNEADTPDNFQSRRPNTSFCFLDIRSPGLGDTAMYLCATSSLATNEKLFFGSGTQLSVL.

In DNA, the CDR3 is TGCAGCGTTGTTTCGGGAGCCACAGATACGCAGTATTTT. Translated, it gives CSVVSGATDTQYF. V gene TRBV29-1 combines with J gene TRBJ2-3, with D maybe TRBD2 (6 bases). V lost 4 bases and J 2 bases, leaving 10 bases between the germline ends. The CDR3 runs to 13 residues. Germline V gene data show CDR1 as SQVTM and CDR2 as ANQGSEA.

The CDR3 sequence: CASRQGPIQFF. As DNA, the CDR3 is TGTGCCAGCAGACAAGGACCCATCCAGTTCTTC. The chain links TRBV5-6 to TRBJ2-1; D gene ambiguous. V dropped 5 bases and J dropped 13 bases, with 13 bases sitting between them. There are 11 residues in the CDR3. Germline lookup yields CDR1 SGHDT and CDR2 YYEEEE.

This clone was seen a handful of times. The V gene is TRBV29-1, the J gene TRBJ2-1; 8 bases are shared with TRBD1. CDR1 is SQVTM and CDR2 is ANQGSEA in the germline V gene. The CDR3 is made up of 16 amino acids. V shed 0 bases and J 10 bases; nucleotides not matched to a gene: 14. CDR3 residues: CSVEDQPRTGLSEQFF. CDR3 sequence (DNA): TGCAGCGTTGAAGACCAACCAAGGACAGGGTTGTCGGAGCAGTTCTTC.

The chain is built from TRBV29-1 and TRBJ2-5; D tentatively fits TRBD1 or TRBD2 (6 bases each). V was cut by 3 bases and J by 4 bases, with 18 bases left in between. The CDR3 is made up of 15 amino acids. Germline V gives CDR1 SQVTM, CDR2 ANQGSEA. The CDR3, as DNA: TGCAGCGTTGACGGAGGGGGACCGAGCGGAGAGACCCAGTACTTC. Protein: CSVDGGGPSGETQYF. Together with reference TRBV29-1 and TRBJ2-5, the CDR3 gives the full variable domain: SAVISQKPSRDICQRGTSLTIQCQVDSQVTMMFWYRQQPGQSLTLIATANQGSEATYESGFVIDKFPISRPNLTFSTLTVSNMSPEDSSIYLCSVDGGGPSGETQYFGPGTRLLVL.

The V and J genes are TRBV4-1 and TRBJ1-2; D remains ambiguous. V was clipped by 3 bases and J by 4 bases, with 9 bases between them. The length of the CDR3 is 13 residues. Germline-derived CDR1 and CDR2 are MGHRA and YSYEKL. This chain's CDR3 is CASSHSVLYGYTF. DNA for the CDR3: TGCGCCAGCAGCCATTCCGTTCTCTATGGCTACACCTTC.

The V call is TRBV29-1, the J call TRBJ2-7; D could derive from TRBD1 or TRBD2 (5 bases each). The germline V and J ends were trimmed by 6 bases and 3 bases, with 15 bases remaining between them. The CDR3 is 13 amino acids. CDR1 and CDR2 (germline): SQVTM, ANQGSEA. CDR3 sequence: CSVGLQEDYEQYF. The CDR3 region has the DNA TGCAGCGTGGGGTTACAGGAGGACTACGAGCAGTACTTC.

The chain carries TRBV7-3 and TRBJ2-7; TRBD1 matches at 9 bases. Germline V lookup: CDR1 SGHTA, CDR2 FQGTGA. This CDR3 region has 13 residues. J lost 6 bases, V lost 4 bases, and 4 bases had no gene match. As DNA, the CDR3 is TGTGCCAGCAGCTGGGGACAGGGAGGCGAGCAGTACTTC. Its translation: CASSWGQGGEQYF.

V gene TRBV4-1 combines with J gene TRBJ2-5, with a tentative D call TRBD2 (6 bases). This CDR3 contains 14 residues. Germline V lookup: CDR1 MGHRA, CDR2 YSYEKL. The V end lost 0 bases, the J end lost 2 bases, and 7 bases lay between the germline ends. Written as DNA, the CDR3 is TGCGCCAGCAGCCAAGAGGAGGGGCAAGAGACCCAGTACTTC. As protein: CASSQEEGQETQYF.

There are a few counts of this clone. The chain uses TRBV23-1 and TRBJ2-3; 8 bases line up with TRBD2. TRBV23-1 carries the ORF label, with uncertain function. CDR3 length: 18 amino acids. V trimming: 1 base; J trimming: 0 bases; junction bases outside the gene matches: 9. CDR3 residues: CASSQWGLELRSTDTQYF. The CDR3 coding sequence is TGCGCCAGCAGTCAATGGGGACTAGAGCTTAGGAGCACAGATACGCAGTATTTT.

V usage is TRBV5-1 and J usage is TRBJ2-4, with 11 bases fitting TRBD2. The CDR3 length is 18 residues. V gave up 3 bases and J gave up 8 bases; unmatched junction bases: 16. Germline lookup yields CDR1 SGHRS and CDR2 YFSETQ. The CDR3 is CASSSTLGTSGAQDIQYF. The CDR3 bases are TGCGCCAGCAGCTCCACCCTCGGGACTAGCGGCGCTCAAGACATTCAGTACTTC.

The rearrangement uses TRBV10-3 and TRBJ2-3; D remains unclear. Deletions cut 4 bases from V and 5 bases from J, with 7 bases between. The germline CDR1 and CDR2 sequences are ENHRY and SYGVKD. The CDR3 totals 12 residues. CDR3 nucleotide sequence: TGTGCCATCAGTGGTAAAGAAGATACGCAGTATTTT. It yields the protein CAISGKEDTQYF.

The chain joins TRBV4-1 to TRBJ2-5, with no clear D. The CDR3 runs 19 residues. The germline V gene has CDR1 MGHRA and CDR2 YSYEKL. With 0 bases removed from V and 5 bases from J, the gap between germline ends came to 25 bases. CDR3 in DNA: TGCGCCAGCAGCCAAGATTGGCCACCTTCCGGGCCGACAACTGAGACCCAGTACTTC. Protein: CASSQDWPPSGPTTETQYF.

This clone was observed a handful of times. The chain's CDR3 is CASGLAGLREQFF. CDR3 nucleotides: TGTGCCAGCGGACTAGCGGGTCTACGTGAGCAGTTCTTC. The V call is TRBV2, the J call TRBJ2-1, with 11 nucleotides matching TRBD2. The V segment lost 8 bases and the J segment 9 bases; nucleotides outside the gene matches: 6. Germline V gene data show CDR1 as SNHLY and CDR2 as FYNNEI. The CDR3 loop spans 13 amino acids.

The genes are TRBV30 and TRBJ2-2, with D possibly being TRBD1 (5 bases). The germline CDR1 and CDR2 sequences are GTSNPN and SVGIG (reference sequence). Trimming left V 0 bases short and J 2 bases short, with 7 bases between. The CDR3 extends over 14 amino acids. CDR3: CAWSVGQNTGELFF. Written as DNA, the CDR3 is TGTGCCTGGAGTGTTGGACAAAACACCGGGGAGCTGTTTTTT.

This chain connects TRBV29-1 to TRBJ2-7; no definite D call. V dropped 5 bases and J dropped 0 bases, with 11 bases sitting between them. The CDR3 contains 13 residues. Germline CDR1 and CDR2: SQVTM and ANQGSEA. In nucleotides, the CDR3 is TGCAGCGTTTTCGGCGGCTCCTCCTACGAGCAGTACTTC. Its protein product is CSVFGGSSYEQYF.

This chain connects TRBV2 to TRBJ2-3; D is unresolved. This CDR3 region has 12 residues. The V and J ends lost 4 bases and 8 bases respectively, with 10 bases between them. CDR1 and CDR2 from the germline V gene are SNHLY and FYNNEI. The CDR3 nucleotides read TGTGCCAGCAGTGGGCCCCGAGGTACGCAGTATTTT. Translation gives CASSGPRGTQYF.

As to this clone: The same CDR3 is also encoded by other DNA sequences in this sample. This chain connects TRBV27 to TRBJ2-7, with 9 positions matching TRBD1. The V and J ends lost 4 bases and 2 bases, in that order; junction bases with no gene match: 3. The germline V gene encodes CDR1 MNHEY and CDR2 SMNVEV (reference sequence). The CDR3 has 14 amino acids. CDR3 nucleotides: TGTGCCAGCAGTTCGGGACAGGGTCCCTACGAGCAGTACTTC. Residues: CASSSGQGPYEQYF.

The chain is built from TRBV28 and TRBJ1-1, with D uncertain. The CDR3 is 13 residues long. The germline gives CDR1 MDHEN, CDR2 SYDVKM. V dropped 6 bases and J dropped 6 bases, with 14 bases sitting between them. The CDR3 bases are TGTGCCAGCAGCCTAAAAGGGAGCTCTGAAGCTTTCTTT. Translating it yields CASSLKGSSEAFF.

This clone was counted a few times. This sequence joins TRBV27 and TRBJ2-7; the D is unclear. The germline gives CDR1 MNHEY, CDR2 SMNVEV (reference sequence). The CDR3 covers 13 residues. V lost 6 bases to trimming and J lost 1 base, with 10 bases between them. CDR3: CASSPFRSYEQYF. CDR3 nucleotide sequence: TGTGCCAGCAGCCCATTCAGGTCCTACGAGCAGTACTTC.